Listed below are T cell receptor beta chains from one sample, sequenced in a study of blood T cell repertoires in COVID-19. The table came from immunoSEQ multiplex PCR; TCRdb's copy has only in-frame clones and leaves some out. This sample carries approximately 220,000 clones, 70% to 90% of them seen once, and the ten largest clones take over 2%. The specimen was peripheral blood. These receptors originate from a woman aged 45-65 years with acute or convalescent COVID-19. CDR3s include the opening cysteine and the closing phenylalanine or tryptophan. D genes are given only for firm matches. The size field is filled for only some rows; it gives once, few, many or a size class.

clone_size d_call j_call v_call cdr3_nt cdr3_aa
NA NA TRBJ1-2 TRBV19 TGTGCCAGTAGTATAGGGGGCTTAGAATATGGCTACACCTTC CASSIGGLEYGYTF
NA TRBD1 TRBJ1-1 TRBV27 TGTGCCAGCAGTTTATTAGGGACAGGCACTGAAGCTTTCTTT CASSLLGTGTEAFF
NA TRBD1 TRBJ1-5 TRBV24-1 TGTGCCACCAGTTCCAGGGGGCGTCAGCCCCAGCATTTT CATSSRGRQPQHF
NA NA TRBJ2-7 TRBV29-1 TGCAGCGTTCGGGGCAGGGGACGGGAGCAGTACTTC CSVRGRGREQYF
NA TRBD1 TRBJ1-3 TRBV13 TGTGCCAGCAGCTCGGTGGGACAGCTCTCTGGAAACACCATATATTTT CASSSVGQLSGNTIYF
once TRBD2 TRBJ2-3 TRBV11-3 TGTGCCAGCAGCCTAGCGGGGTGGAGCACAGATACGCAGTATTTT CASSLAGWSTDTQYF
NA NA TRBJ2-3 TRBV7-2 TGTGCCAGCAGCTTCCTTTATACGCAGTATTTT CASSFLYTQYF
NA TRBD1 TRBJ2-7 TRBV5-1 TGCGCCAGCAGCACCGGACCGGGACAGATTACCTACGAGCAGTACTTC CASSTGPGQITYEQYF
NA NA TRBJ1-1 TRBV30 TGTGCCTGGAGGATCACCCGCGGGGCTGAAGCTTTCTTT CAWRITRGAEAFF
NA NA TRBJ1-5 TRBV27 TGTGCCAGCAGTTCCAACAATCAGCCCCAGCATTTT CASSSNNQPQHF
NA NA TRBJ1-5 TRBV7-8 TGTGCCAGCAGCTCGACCTCGGGGGTACAGCCCCAGCATTTT CASSSTSGVQPQHF
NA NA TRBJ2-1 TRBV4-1 TGCGCCAGCAGCCAAGAACAGATATACAATGAGCAGTTCTTC CASSQEQIYNEQFF
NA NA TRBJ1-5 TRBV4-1 TGCGCCAGCAGCCTAAGGACACCTTATCAGCCCCAGCATTTT CASSLRTPYQPQHF
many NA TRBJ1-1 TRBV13 TGTGCCAGCAGCCCGTACAGGGATAACACTGAAGCTTTCTTT CASSPYRDNTEAFF
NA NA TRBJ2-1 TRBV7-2 TGTGCCAGCAGCGCGGAATCAAATGAGCAGTTCTTC CASSAESNEQFF
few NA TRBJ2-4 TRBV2 TGTGCCAGCCGCTTAGATAACAAAAACATTCAGTACTTC CASRLDNKNIQYF
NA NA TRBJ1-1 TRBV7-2 TGTGCCAGCAGCAAACAGCCGAACACTGAAGCTTTCTTT CASSKQPNTEAFF
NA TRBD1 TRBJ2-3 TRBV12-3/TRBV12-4 TGTGCCAGCGGAACAGGGGCGGATACGCAGTATTTT CASGTGADTQYF
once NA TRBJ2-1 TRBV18 TGTGCCAGCTCACCCCTTAGCGTATGGGACAATGAGCAGTTCTTC CASSPLSVWDNEQFF
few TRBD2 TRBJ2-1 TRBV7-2 TGTGCCAGCAGCTCTGGACTAGCGGGGGGCCGAGGAGAGTTCTTC CASSSGLAGGRGEFF
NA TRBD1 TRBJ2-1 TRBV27 TGTGCCAGCAGTTTAGAACAGGGGGCGTACAATGAGCAGTTCTTC CASSLEQGAYNEQFF
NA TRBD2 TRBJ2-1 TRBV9 TGTGCCAGCAGCGTAGATCCTAGCGGGAGGGTAGGTGAGCAGTTCTTC CASSVDPSGRVGEQFF
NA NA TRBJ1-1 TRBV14 TGTGCCAGCAGCCAAGAGCAGGAACAGGAGTCGATGAACACTGAAGCTTTCTTT CASSQEQEQESMNTEAFF
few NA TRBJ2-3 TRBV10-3 TGTGCCATCAGCGGGGAGTTTGGCACAGATACGCAGTATTTT CAISGEFGTDTQYF
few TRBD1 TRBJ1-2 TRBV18 TGTGCCAGCTCGGAGACAATTGGACAGGAGGACTATGGCTACACCTTC CASSETIGQEDYGYTF
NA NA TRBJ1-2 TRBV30 TGTGCCTGGAGAGAAAGGGGTCGCGACTATGGCTACACCTTC CAWRERGRDYGYTF
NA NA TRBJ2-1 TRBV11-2 TGTGCCAGCAGCTTAGGACAGGCTTCGGGTGAGCAGTTCTTC CASSLGQASGEQFF
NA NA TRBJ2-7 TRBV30 TGTGCCTGGAGTGTAACCGGGAGCTCCTACGAGCAGTACTTC CAWSVTGSSYEQYF
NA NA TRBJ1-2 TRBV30 TGTGCCTGGAGTGGGGAGCAGATGCACTATGGCTACACCTTC CAWSGEQMHYGYTF
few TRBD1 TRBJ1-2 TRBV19 TGTGCCACCGGACAGGGGAGGGGCTATGGCTACACCTTC CATGQGRGYGYTF
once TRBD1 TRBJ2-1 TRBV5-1 TGCGCCAGCAGGTCCCGGGACAGGGGAAATGAGCAGTTCTTC CASRSRDRGNEQFF
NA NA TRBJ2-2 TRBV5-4 TGTGCCAGCAGCTTGGATTTGTATTTCGGGGAGCTGTTTTTT CASSLDLYFGELFF
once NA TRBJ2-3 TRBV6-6 TGTGCCAGCAACCCAGGGGAGATAGATACGCAGTATTTT CASNPGEIDTQYF
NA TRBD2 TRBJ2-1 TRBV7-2 TGTGCCAGCATCCTTAGTAGCGGGACCTACAATGAGCAGTTCTTC CASILSSGTYNEQFF
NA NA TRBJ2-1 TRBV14 TGTGCCAGCAGCCAAGTCCCGGGGTGGGATGAGCAGTTCTTC CASSQVPGWDEQFF
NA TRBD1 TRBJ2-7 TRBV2 TGTGCCAGCAGCGAGATGACAGGGTATGGCTACGAGCAGTACTTC CASSEMTGYGYEQYF
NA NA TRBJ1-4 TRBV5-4 TGTGCCAGCAGCTCGGGGGTTAATGAAAAACTGTTTTTT CASSSGVNEKLFF
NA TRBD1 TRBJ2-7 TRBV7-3 TGTGCCAGCAGCCAAACTCGGGACAGTATCTACGAGCAGTACTTC CASSQTRDSIYEQYF
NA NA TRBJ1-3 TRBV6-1 TGTGCCAGCAGTGAGGTCAGGGCTGGAAACACCATATATTTT CASSEVRAGNTIYF
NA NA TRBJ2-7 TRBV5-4 TGTGCCAGCAGCTTCGACAACTACGAGCAGTACTTC CASSFDNYEQYF
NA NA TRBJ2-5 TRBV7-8 TGTGCCAGCAGCTTAGATAGCCAGCTGTACCAAGAGACCCAGTACTTC CASSLDSQLYQETQYF
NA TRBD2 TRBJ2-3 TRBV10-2 TGCGCCAGCAGTGAGTGGAGCGGGGTTCCCCTTGGCACAGATACGCAGTATTTT CASSEWSGVPLGTDTQYF
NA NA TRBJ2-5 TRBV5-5 TGTGCCAGCAGCTTGGACGCAGGGCGGGAGACCCAGTACTTC CASSLDAGRETQYF
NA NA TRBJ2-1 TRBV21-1 TGTGCCAGCAGCAAAGACGATATGAACAGGGCGGCGGGAGGGCCGGAGCGCAATGAGCAGTTCTTC CASSKDDMNRAAGGPERNEQFF
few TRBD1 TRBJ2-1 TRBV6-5 TGTGCCAGCAGAGGGGACAGGGAGATAAATGAGCAGTTCTTC CASRGDREINEQFF
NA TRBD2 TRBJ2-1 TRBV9 TGTGCCAGCAGCGTGGCCACGGGAGGGGCTAAGGGTGATGAGCAGTTCTTC CASSVATGGAKGDEQFF
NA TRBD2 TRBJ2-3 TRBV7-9 TGTGCCAGCAGCTTTCGAGCGGGGGGAAGTCGCACAGATACGCAGTATTTT CASSFRAGGSRTDTQYF
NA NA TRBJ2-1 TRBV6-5 TGTGCCAGCAGTTACTCGAGAGCGGAGGGGGAGCAGTTCTTC CASSYSRAEGEQFF
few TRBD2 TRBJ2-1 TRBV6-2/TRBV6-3 TGTGCCAGCAGCTCCGGGACTAGCGGGGGGGCGCGCTGGAATGAGCAGTTCTTC CASSSGTSGGARWNEQFF
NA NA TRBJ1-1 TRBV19 TGTGCCAGTAGATCAGTAAACATGAACACTGAAGCTTTCTTT CASRSVNMNTEAFF